This TCR beta chain was found in a study of TIL therapy for anti-PD-1-resistant metastatic lung cancer. As to time point: pre-treatment sample, taken before nivolumab and TIL therapy. The immunoSEQ assay was v3. The table came from immunoSEQ multiplex PCR; TCRdb's copy has only in-frame clones and leaves some out. The profile shows roughly 58,000 clones, more than 80% of them singletons. The V gene lost 3 bases and the J gene lost 5 bases, with 13 bases spanning the gap. Germline V gene data show CDR1 as MGHDK and CDR2 as SYGVNS. The CDR3 runs 14 residues. Notes on the study in general: Treatment-naive, never-smoker and oncogene-addicted patients were overrepresented in this highly selected cohort.

Turning to this clone: Its target is not known.

The sequence derives from a person aged 25-79 years with non-small cell lung cancer. The rearrangement joins TRBV25-1 to TRBJ2-5; D perhaps matches TRBD2 (5 bases). The material sequenced was blood, taken at baseline. CDR3 DNA sequence: TGTGCCAGCAGTGACCCGGGAAGGTTGGAGACCCAGTACTTC. The encoded protein is CASSDPGRLETQYF.